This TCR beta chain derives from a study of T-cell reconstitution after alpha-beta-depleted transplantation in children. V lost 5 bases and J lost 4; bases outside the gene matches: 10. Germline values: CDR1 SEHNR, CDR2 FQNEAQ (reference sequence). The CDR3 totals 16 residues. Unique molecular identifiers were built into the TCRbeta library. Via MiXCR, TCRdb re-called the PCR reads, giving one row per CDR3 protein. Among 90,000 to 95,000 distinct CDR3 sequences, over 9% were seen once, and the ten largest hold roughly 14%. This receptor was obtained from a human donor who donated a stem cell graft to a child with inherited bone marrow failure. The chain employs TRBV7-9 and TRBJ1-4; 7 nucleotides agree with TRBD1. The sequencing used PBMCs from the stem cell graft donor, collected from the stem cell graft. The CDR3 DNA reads TGTGCCAGCAGCCCCCACACAGGGGCCGTTAATGAAAAACTGTTTTTT. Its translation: CASSPHTGAVNEKLFF.